Reported below is one TCR beta chain. The sample originates from a study of blood T cell repertoires in COVID-19. About the study: Samples representing acute and convalescent COVID-19 were sourced from the United States, Italy and Spain.

Grouping used clinical history reported by participants in a survey and questionnaire. Libraries were prepared by immunoSEQ multiplex PCR; TCRdb keeps only in-frame clonotypes and omits some of them. Of 450,000 to 500,000 clones listed, about nine tenths are singletons. Per the germline V gene, CDR1 is MNHEY and CDR2 is SVGEGT. V gave up 4 bases and J gave up 7 bases; unmatched junction bases: 18. This CDR3 has 17 residues. The specimen was PBMCs or T cells enriched from blood (not recorded which). This receptor was obtained from a young woman who had recovered from COVID-19. The chain employs TRBV6-2 or TRBV6-3 and TRBJ2-7; TRBD1 aligns across 8 bases. CDR3 bases: TGTGCCAGCAGTTCTACCCTGGGACAGGTCTCACTATGGGAGCAGTACTTC. Translating gives CASSSTLGQVSLWEQYF.